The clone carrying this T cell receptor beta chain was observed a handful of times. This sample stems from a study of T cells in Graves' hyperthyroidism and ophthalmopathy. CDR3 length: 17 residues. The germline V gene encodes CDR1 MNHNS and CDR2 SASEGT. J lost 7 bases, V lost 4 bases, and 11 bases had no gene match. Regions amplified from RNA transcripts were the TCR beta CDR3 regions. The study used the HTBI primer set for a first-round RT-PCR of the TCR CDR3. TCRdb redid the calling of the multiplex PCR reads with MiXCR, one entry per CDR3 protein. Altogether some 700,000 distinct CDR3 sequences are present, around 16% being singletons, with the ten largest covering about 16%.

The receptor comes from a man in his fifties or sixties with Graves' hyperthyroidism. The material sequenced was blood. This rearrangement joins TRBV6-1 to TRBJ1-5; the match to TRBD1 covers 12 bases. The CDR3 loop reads CASSAWTGTGGDQPQHF. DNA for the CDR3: TGTGCCAGCAGTGCTTGGACCGGGACAGGGGGCGACCAGCCCCAGCATTTT.